Listed below are T cell receptor beta chains from one sample, sequenced in a study of beta chain features in type 1 diabetes. Sequenced by immunoSEQ multiplex PCR; TCRdb stores in-frame clones only, minus some. The profile shows around 300,000 clones, less than 15% of them singletons. Sequencing input: central memory CD4+ T cells from blood. The receptors shown here come from a man aged 25-45 years in good health. Both conserved end residues are part of each CDR3. D genes are given only for firm matches. Where a row states a size, it is once, few, many or the class of an expanded clone; other rows omit it.

j_call v_call d_call clone_size cdr3_aa cdr3_nt
TRBJ2-1 TRBV7-2 NA NA CASSPVSGSYNEQFF TGTGCCAGCAGCCCTGTGAGCGGATCCTACAATGAGCAGTTCTTC
TRBJ1-2 TRBV4-1 NA NA CASSQDPQGTYGYTF TGCGCCAGCAGCCAAGATCCGCAGGGAACCTATGGCTACACCTTC
TRBJ1-3 TRBV7-2 NA few CASSQTTGDLSSGNTIYF TGTGCCAGCAGCCAGACCACGGGGGACCTGAGCTCTGGAAACACCATATATTTT
TRBJ1-4 TRBV6-6 NA NA CASSLGWSTNEKLFF TGTGCCAGCAGCCTAGGGTGGTCAACTAATGAAAAACTGTTTTTT
TRBJ2-1 TRBV13 TRBD2 NA CASSFLLAGEGEQFF TGTGCCAGCAGCTTTCTTCTAGCGGGAGAGGGAGAGCAGTTCTTC
TRBJ1-2 TRBV20-1 NA NA CSASGSRGYTF TGCAGTGCTAGTGGCAGCCGGGGCTACACCTTC
TRBJ2-3 TRBV5-4 TRBD2 NA CASSPRGSGGGTDTQYF TGTGCCAGCAGCCCCCGGGGTAGCGGGGGGGGCACAGATACGCAGTATTTT
TRBJ2-3 TRBV4-1 TRBD2 few CASSQSGTSGGTSTDTQYF TGCGCCAGCAGCCAAAGTGGGACTAGCGGGGGGACTAGCACAGATACGCAGTATTTT
TRBJ2-3 TRBV15 NA NA CATSRGGLDTQYF TGTGCCACCAGCAGAGGGGGCCTGGATACGCAGTATTTT
TRBJ2-7 TRBV6-6 NA NA CASSYGGGTYEQYF TGTGCCAGCAGTTACGGTGGCGGCACCTACGAGCAGTACTTC
TRBJ2-2 TRBV10-3 NA few CAISASGTPKTGELFF TGTGCCATCAGTGCTTCCGGGACACCGAAGACCGGGGAGCTGTTTTTT
TRBJ2-2 TRBV6-5 NA NA CASSLLGDTGELFF TGTGCCAGCAGTTTATTGGGGGACACCGGGGAGCTGTTTTTT
TRBJ2-2 TRBV14 NA few CASSQVPPGTGELFF TGTGCCAGCAGCCAAGTACCCCCGGGCACCGGGGAGCTGTTTTTT
TRBJ2-3 TRBV7-2 TRBD2 many CASSLMRGGRDTQYF TGTGCCAGCAGCTTAATGCGGGGGGGCCGGGATACGCAGTATTTT
TRBJ1-2 TRBV20-1 NA NA CSAQTSGGYTF TGCAGTGCCCAAACTTCGGGGGGCTACACCTTC
TRBJ1-6 TRBV27 TRBD1 few CASSVDRGWPLHF TGTGCCAGCAGTGTGGACAGGGGGTGGCCCCTCCACTTT
TRBJ1-1 TRBV6-5 TRBD1 few CASRRTGFGNTEAFF TGTGCCAGCAGACGGACAGGGTTTGGGAACACTGAAGCTTTCTTT
TRBJ2-7 TRBV15 TRBD2 many CATSPGGYEQYF TGTGCCACCAGCCCGGGGGGTTACGAGCAGTACTTC
TRBJ2-2 TRBV5-1 NA few CASRTSLSGELFF TGCGCCAGCAGAACCAGTTTGTCCGGGGAGCTGTTTTTT
TRBJ2-3 TRBV5-1 TRBD1 few CASSVGQGRTDTQYF TGCGCCAGCAGCGTGGGACAGGGTAGGACAGATACGCAGTATTTT
TRBJ2-7 TRBV10-3 TRBD2 few CASKTSGASYEQYF TGTGCCAGCAAGACTAGCGGGGCTTCCTACGAGCAGTACTTC
TRBJ1-1 TRBV13 NA NA CASSESAAANTEAFF TGTGCCAGCAGTGAATCAGCCGCCGCGAACACTGAAGCTTTCTTT
TRBJ2-5 TRBV6-5 NA few CASSPGWVLETQYF TGTGCCAGCAGCCCCGGTTGGGTACTGGAGACCCAGTACTTC
TRBJ2-3 TRBV6-6 NA NA CASSYQGVAGTDTQYF TGTGCCAGCAGTTACCAGGGGGTAGCGGGCACAGATACGCAGTATTTT
TRBJ1-4 TRBV7-6 NA many CASSPTGKEKLFF TGTGCCAGCAGCCCTACGGGGAAGGAAAAACTGTTTTTT
TRBJ2-2 TRBV5-8 NA NA CASSLKGTNTGELFF TGTGCCAGCAGCTTGAAGGGCACCAACACCGGGGAGCTGTTTTTT
TRBJ1-2 TRBV28 NA many CASSSGDYGYTF TGTGCCAGCAGTTCCGGGGACTATGGCTACACCTTC
TRBJ2-1 TRBV7-6 NA few CASSWTVRSYNEQFF TGTGCCAGCAGCTGGACAGTGAGGTCCTACAATGAGCAGTTCTTC
TRBJ1-4 TRBV6-1 NA NA CASSEIPQGRLFF TGTGCCAGCAGTGAGATCCCACAGGGAAGACTGTTTTTT
TRBJ1-1 TRBV11-3 TRBD1 few CASSLGQKNTEAFF TGTGCCAGCAGCTTGGGACAGAAGAACACTGAAGCTTTCTTT
TRBJ2-6 TRBV2 NA few CASTSGGGRSGANVLTF TGTGCCAGCACCTCTGGTGGGGGGCGGTCTGGGGCCAACGTCCTGACTTTC
TRBJ2-3 TRBV12-5 TRBD2 NA CASGLVLSGGGDTQYF TGTGCTAGTGGTTTGGTTCTTAGCGGGGGGGGAGATACGCAGTATTTT
TRBJ2-5 TRBV2 TRBD2 NA CASSEAGGRETQYF TGTGCCAGCAGTGAAGCGGGGGGGAGAGAGACCCAGTACTTC
TRBJ1-2 TRBV30 NA few CAWSEQNYGYTF TGTGCCTGGAGTGAACAGAACTATGGCTACACCTTC
TRBJ2-3 TRBV6-6 NA NA CASNPGDWEDTQYF TGTGCCAGCAACCCGGGAGATTGGGAAGATACGCAGTATTTT
TRBJ1-1 TRBV6-5 NA NA CASSPLTGFSFF TGTGCCAGCAGCCCCCTAACAGGGTTTTCTTTCTTT
TRBJ2-5 TRBV7-2 NA NA CASSPSWGEQYF TGTGCCAGCAGCCCCAGTTGGGGGGAGCAGTACTTC
TRBJ1-2 TRBV5-1 NA few CASSLAIRTPSYTF TGCGCCAGCAGCTTGGCCATCAGAACCCCAAGCTACACCTTC
TRBJ1-4 TRBV6-5 TRBD1 NA CASSLSTGLDEKLFF TGTGCCAGCAGCCTCTCGACAGGGTTGGATGAAAAACTGTTTTTT
TRBJ2-5 TRBV27 TRBD2 few CASGSPEGRGGQETQYF TGTGCCAGCGGCAGCCCCGAGGGGCGGGGGGGCCAAGAGACCCAGTACTTC
TRBJ2-1 TRBV5-4 NA NA CASSSRTPDGNEQFF TGTGCCAGCAGTTCACGGACGCCCGACGGGAATGAGCAGTTCTTC
TRBJ1-6 TRBV28 NA NA CASSFLQGVRSPLHF TGTGCCAGCAGTTTCTTACAGGGAGTAAGATCACCCCTCCACTTT
TRBJ1-2 TRBV4-1 NA NA CASSPPTANYGYTF TGCGCCAGCAGCCCCCCGACAGCTAACTATGGCTACACCTTC
TRBJ1-1 TRBV2 TRBD1 NA CASRTGANTEAFF TGTGCCAGCAGGACAGGGGCGAACACTGAAGCTTTCTTT
TRBJ2-1 TRBV7-2 NA few CASSYWGPLNEQFF TGTGCCAGCAGCTACTGGGGCCCCTTGAATGAGCAGTTCTTC
TRBJ1-6 TRBV7-2 NA NA CASTLRGSPLHF TGTGCCAGCACCCTAAGGGGATCACCCCTCCACTTT
TRBJ2-5 TRBV29-1 NA few CSVVSGQETQYF TGCAGCGTTGTATCCGGGCAAGAGACCCAGTACTTC
TRBJ1-1 TRBV30 NA NA CAWTPGQNTEAFF TGTGCCTGGACCCCCGGACAGAACACTGAAGCTTTCTTT
TRBJ1-1 TRBV5-4 TRBD1 NA CASSLHSDRGTEAFF TGTGCCAGCAGCTTGCATTCTGACAGGGGAACTGAAGCTTTCTTT
TRBJ1-2 TRBV30 NA few CAWKGLGGRIGYTF TGTGCCTGGAAGGGTCTAGGGGGGCGGATTGGCTACACCTTC
TRBJ2-7 TRBV9 NA few CASSVATGGYEQYF TGTGCCAGCAGCGTAGCTACAGGCGGCTACGAGCAGTACTTC
TRBJ1-2 TRBV5-4 TRBD1 NA CASSLEGQGFYGYTF TGTGCCAGCAGCTTGGAGGGACAGGGGTTCTATGGCTACACCTTC
TRBJ2-7 TRBV9 TRBD2 NA CASSVGGSGVHEQYF TGTGCCAGCAGCGTAGGGGGTAGCGGGGTCCACGAGCAGTACTTC